This is a list of T cell receptor beta chains from one sample in a study of OX40 agonist ivuxolimab in advanced cancers. Only in-frame clones appear in the TCRdb table, and some are missing; sequencing was by immunoSEQ multiplex PCR. Of fewer than 85,000 clones detected, 60% to 80% appear once; the ten largest clones hold roughly 4.9%. This specimen was CD4+ or CD8+ T cells sorted from blood, taken in a trial of the OX40 agonist ivuxolimab. All receptors derive from an adult with an advanced solid tumor such as melanoma, head and neck, liver or kidney cancer. CDR3s include the opening cysteine and the closing phenylalanine or tryptophan. The order of the fields is D gene, V gene, J gene, clone size, CDR3 DNA, CDR3 protein. The D gene is left open where the match is weak. The size entry is marked missing in some rows and otherwise reads once, few, many or a size class.

-	TRBV10-2	TRBJ1-1	-	TGCGCCAGCAGTAATCGCAGGGAGTCGACTGAAGCTTTCTTT	CASSNRRESTEAFF
-	TRBV30	TRBJ1-1	-	TGTGCCTGGAGTCGATTGAACACTGAAGCTTTCTTT	CAWSRLNTEAFF
-	TRBV2	TRBJ2-2	-	TGTGCCAGCAGTAAAGGGGGCACCGGGGAGCTGTTTTTT	CASSKGGTGELFF
-	TRBV6-5	TRBJ2-3	few	TGTGCCAGTAGACTCACCCTCCCAGATACGCAGTATTTT	CASRLTLPDTQYF
TRBD2	TRBV28	TRBJ2-3	-	TGTGCCAGCAGAAAACTAGCGGGAGGTCCAGATACGCAGTATTTT	CASRKLAGGPDTQYF
-	TRBV4-3	TRBJ1-2	-	TGCGCCAGCAGCCAAGATCGTCGGGGACAAAGCTACACCTTC	CASSQDRRGQSYTF
TRBD1	TRBV7-2	TRBJ1-6	once	TGTGCCAGCAGCCCCCCAGGGACAGGGCTGACACCCCTCCACTTT	CASSPPGTGLTPLHF
-	TRBV6-5	TRBJ1-1	-	TGTGCCAGCAGTTACGGGTCTGGGACTGAAGCTTTCTTT	CASSYGSGTEAFF
-	TRBV18	TRBJ1-2	-	TGTGCCAGCTCCCCCCAGGGTGACTATGGCTACACCTTC	CASSPQGDYGYTF
-	TRBV7-2	TRBJ2-5	once	TGTGCCAGCAGCCTCGTCGGGGGGCTGGGTTACTTC	CASSLVGGLGYF
-	TRBV19	TRBJ1-3	-	TGTGCCAGTAGAAACTTCAATGCTGGAAACACCATATATTTT	CASRNFNAGNTIYF
-	TRBV6-5	TRBJ2-7	-	TGTGCCAGCAGAAAGGACTGGGACTCCTACGAGCAGTACTTC	CASRKDWDSYEQYF
-	TRBV6-6	TRBJ1-1	-	TGTGCCAGCAGTTACTCGGCTGAAGTCGCTGAAGCTTTCTTT	CASSYSAEVAEAFF
-	TRBV4-1	TRBJ1-2	-	TGCGCCAGCAGCCTCGAGGACAGCCTCTATGGCTACACCTTC	CASSLEDSLYGYTF
-	TRBV30	TRBJ1-1	-	TGTGCCTGGAGTTTTGGGGGGCTGAACACTGAAGCTTTCTTT	CAWSFGGLNTEAFF
TRBD2	TRBV6-6	TRBJ2-1	-	TGTGCCAGCAGATACGGACTAGCGGGTTACAATGAGCAGTTCTTC	CASRYGLAGYNEQFF
-	TRBV25-1	TRBJ2-5	-	TGTGCCAGCAGACGATCACTGGGGGCGGAGACCCAGTACTTC	CASRRSLGAETQYF
-	TRBV5-1	TRBJ1-2	few	TGCGCCAGCAGCCGCGTTGGGACCAACTATGGCTACACCTTC	CASSRVGTNYGYTF
-	TRBV7-9	TRBJ1-3	-	TGTGCCAGCAGCTACGAGGCGGGCTCTGGAAACACCATATATTTT	CASSYEAGSGNTIYF
-	TRBV29-1	TRBJ1-5	-	TGCAGCGTTGGGGGACCAACAGGGAATCAGCCCCAGCATTTT	CSVGGPTGNQPQHF
TRBD2	TRBV5-1	TRBJ2-3	-	TGCGCCAGCAGCCCGGGACTAGCGGGAGGATTGGGTACAGATACGCAGTATTTT	CASSPGLAGGLGTDTQYF
-	TRBV12-2	TRBJ1-6	few	TGTGCAAGTCGGTTGCTCCTCCGGCAGGGACCTTATAATTCACCCCTCCACTTT	CASRLLLRQGPYNSPLHF
TRBD1	TRBV5-6	TRBJ2-7	-	TGTGCCAGCAGCTTGGCCGGGACAGGGGGTCTTTACGAGCAGTACTTC	CASSLAGTGGLYEQYF
TRBD2	TRBV6-6	TRBJ2-3	-	TGTGCCAGCACCGTAGCGGGGGGGAGCACAGATACGCAGTATTTT	CASTVAGGSTDTQYF
-	TRBV6-6	TRBJ2-1	-	TGTGCCAGCAGTTCGGACAGCTACAATGAGCAGTTCTTC	CASSSDSYNEQFF
-	TRBV18	TRBJ1-2	-	TGTGCCAGCTCACCCCCCGAAGGAGGGGACATAAAAGGCTACACCTTC	CASSPPEGGDIKGYTF
TRBD1	TRBV7-8	TRBJ1-4	-	TGTGCCAGCAGCTTGACGAGACAGGGAAATGAAAAACTGTTTTTT	CASSLTRQGNEKLFF
-	TRBV7-8	TRBJ2-7	-	TGTGCCAGCAGCTCGGGACCAAGTAGATACGAGCAGTACTTC	CASSSGPSRYEQYF
-	TRBV27	TRBJ1-5	-	TGTGCCAGCAGTGTAAGAGCGGCAGTACTTAGCAATCAGCCCCAGCATTTT	CASSVRAAVLSNQPQHF
TRBD2	TRBV5-1	TRBJ2-2	-	TGCGCCAGCAGCTCCAACCTGGGGACTAGCGGTGACACCGGGGAGCTGTTTTTT	CASSSNLGTSGDTGELFF
TRBD2	TRBV9	TRBJ2-4	-	TGTGCCAGCAGCGCCCGCGAGGTAGCGGGGCCTAGGGGAGCCAAAAACATTCAATACTTC	CASSAREVAGPRGAKNIQYF
-	TRBV5-6	TRBJ1-4	-	TGTGCCAGCAGCTTGCCAGGGCCTGATGAAAAACTGTTTTTT	CASSLPGPDEKLFF
-	TRBV29-1	TRBJ2-3	-	TGCAGCGCCTCATTGCGGCTTGCTAGCACAGATACGCAGTATTTT	CSASLRLASTDTQYF